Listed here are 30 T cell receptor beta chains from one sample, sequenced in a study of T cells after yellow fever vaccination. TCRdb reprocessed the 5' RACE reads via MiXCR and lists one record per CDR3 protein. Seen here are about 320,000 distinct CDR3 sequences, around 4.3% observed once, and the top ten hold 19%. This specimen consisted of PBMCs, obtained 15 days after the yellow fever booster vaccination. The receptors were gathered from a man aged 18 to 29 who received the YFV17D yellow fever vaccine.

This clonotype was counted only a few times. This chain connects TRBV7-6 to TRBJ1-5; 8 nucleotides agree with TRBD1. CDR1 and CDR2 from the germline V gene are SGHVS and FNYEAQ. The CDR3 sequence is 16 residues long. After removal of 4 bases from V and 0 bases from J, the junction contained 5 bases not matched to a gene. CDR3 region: CASSSGQAFSNQPQHF. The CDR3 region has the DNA TGTGCCAGCAGCTCGGGACAGGCCTTTAGCAATCAGCCCCAGCATTTT.

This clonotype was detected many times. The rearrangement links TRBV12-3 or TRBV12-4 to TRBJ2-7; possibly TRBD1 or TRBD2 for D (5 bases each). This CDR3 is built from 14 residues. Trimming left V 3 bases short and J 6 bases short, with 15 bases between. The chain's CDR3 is CASSFAGTPGEQYV. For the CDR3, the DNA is TGTGCCAGCAGTTTTGCAGGGACCCCTGGCGAGCAGTACGTC.

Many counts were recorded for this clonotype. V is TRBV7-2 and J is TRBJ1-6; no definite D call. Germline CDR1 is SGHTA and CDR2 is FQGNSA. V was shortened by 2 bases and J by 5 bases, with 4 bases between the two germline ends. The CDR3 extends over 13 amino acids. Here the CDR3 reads CASSLQNNSPLHF. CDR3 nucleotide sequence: TGTGCCAGCAGCTTACAGAATAATTCACCCCTCCACTTT.

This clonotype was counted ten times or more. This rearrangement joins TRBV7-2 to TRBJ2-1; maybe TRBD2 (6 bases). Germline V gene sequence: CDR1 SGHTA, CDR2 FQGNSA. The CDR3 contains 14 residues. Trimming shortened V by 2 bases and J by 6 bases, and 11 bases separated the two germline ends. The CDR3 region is CASSLLGGPNEQFF. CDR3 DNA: TGTGCCAGCAGCTTATTAGGAGGGCCCAATGAGCAGTTCTTC.

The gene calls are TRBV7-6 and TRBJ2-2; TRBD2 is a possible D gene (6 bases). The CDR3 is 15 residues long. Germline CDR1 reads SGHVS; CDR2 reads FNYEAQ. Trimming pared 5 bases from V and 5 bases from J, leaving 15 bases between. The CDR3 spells CASSLWAGTTGELFF. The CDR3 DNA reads TGTGCCAGCAGCCTGTGGGCAGGGACTACCGGGGAGCTGTTTTTT. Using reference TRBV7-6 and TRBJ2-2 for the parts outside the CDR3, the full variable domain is GAGVSQSPRYKVTKRGQDVALRCDPISGHVSLYWYRQALGQGPEFLTYFNYEAQQDKSGLPNDRFSAERPEGSISTLTIQRTEQRDSAMYRCASSLWAGTTGELFFGEGSRLTVL.

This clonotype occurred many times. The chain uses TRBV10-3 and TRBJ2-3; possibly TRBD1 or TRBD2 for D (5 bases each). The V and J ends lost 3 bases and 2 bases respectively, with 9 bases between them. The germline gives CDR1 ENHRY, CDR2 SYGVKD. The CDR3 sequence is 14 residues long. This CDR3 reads CAISEWGYTDTQYF. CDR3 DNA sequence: TGTGCCATCAGTGAATGGGGGTACACAGATACGCAGTATTTT.

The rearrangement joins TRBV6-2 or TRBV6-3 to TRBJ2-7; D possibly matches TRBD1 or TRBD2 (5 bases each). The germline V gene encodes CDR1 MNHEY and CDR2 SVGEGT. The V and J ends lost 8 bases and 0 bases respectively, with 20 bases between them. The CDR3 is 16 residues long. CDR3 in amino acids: CASAFTGQTSSYEQYF. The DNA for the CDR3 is TGTGCCAGCGCCTTTACAGGACAAACTAGCTCCTACGAGCAGTACTTC.

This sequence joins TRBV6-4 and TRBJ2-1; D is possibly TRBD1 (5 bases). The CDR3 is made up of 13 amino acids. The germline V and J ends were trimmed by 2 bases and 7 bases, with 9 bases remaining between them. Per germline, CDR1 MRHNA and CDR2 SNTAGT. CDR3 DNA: TGTGCCAGCAGTGACGACAGCCTGAATGAGCAGTTCTTC. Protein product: CASSDDSLNEQFF.

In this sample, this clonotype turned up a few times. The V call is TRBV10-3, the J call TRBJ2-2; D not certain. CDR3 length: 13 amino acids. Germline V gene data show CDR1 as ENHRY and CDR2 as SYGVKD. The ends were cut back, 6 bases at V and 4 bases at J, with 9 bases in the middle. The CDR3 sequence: CAIRPPLTGELFF. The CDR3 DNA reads TGTGCCATCAGGCCCCCCCTCACCGGGGAGCTGTTTTTT.

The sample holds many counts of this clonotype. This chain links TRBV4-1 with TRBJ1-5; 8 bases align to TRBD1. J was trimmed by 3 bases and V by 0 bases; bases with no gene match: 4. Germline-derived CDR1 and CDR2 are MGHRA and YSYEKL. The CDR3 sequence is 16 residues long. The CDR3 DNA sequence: TGCGCCAGCAGCCAAGATCGGGACAGGCCCAATCAGCCCCAGCATTTT. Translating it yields CASSQDRDRPNQPQHF.

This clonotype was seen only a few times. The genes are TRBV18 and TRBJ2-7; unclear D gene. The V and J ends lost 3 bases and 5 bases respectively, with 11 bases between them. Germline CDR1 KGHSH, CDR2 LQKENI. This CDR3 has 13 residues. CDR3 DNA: TGTGCCAGCTCACCGAACTGGCCGGACGAGCAGTACTTC. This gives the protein CASSPNWPDEQYF.

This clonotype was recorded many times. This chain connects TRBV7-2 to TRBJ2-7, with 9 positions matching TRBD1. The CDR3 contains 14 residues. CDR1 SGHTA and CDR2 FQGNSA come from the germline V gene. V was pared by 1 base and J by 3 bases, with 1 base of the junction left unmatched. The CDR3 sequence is CASSLDRGLYEQYF. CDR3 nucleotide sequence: TGTGCCAGCAGCTTAGACAGGGGGCTCTACGAGCAGTACTTC. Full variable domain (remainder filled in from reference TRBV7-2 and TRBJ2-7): GAGVSQSPSNKVTEKGKDVELRCDPISGHTALYWYRQSLGQGLEFLIYFQGNSAPDKSGLPSDRFSAERTGGSVSTLTIQRTQQEDSAVYLCASSLDRGLYEQYFGPGTRLTVT.

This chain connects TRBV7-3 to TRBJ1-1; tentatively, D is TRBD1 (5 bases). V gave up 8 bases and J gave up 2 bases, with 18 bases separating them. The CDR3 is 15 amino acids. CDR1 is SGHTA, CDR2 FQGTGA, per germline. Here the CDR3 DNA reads TGTGCCAGCTCTTCTCCAGGGTCTGGTAACACTGAAGCTTTCTTT. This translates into CASSSPGSGNTEAFF.

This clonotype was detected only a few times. The chain's CDR3 is CASSFARNSPLHF. The CDR3 DNA reads TGTGCCAGCAGTTTTGCGAGGAATTCACCCCTCCACTTT. V and J are TRBV12-3 or TRBV12-4 and TRBJ1-6; D is unclear. V was cut by 3 bases and J by 7 bases, with 7 bases left in between. This CDR3 comprises 13 residues.

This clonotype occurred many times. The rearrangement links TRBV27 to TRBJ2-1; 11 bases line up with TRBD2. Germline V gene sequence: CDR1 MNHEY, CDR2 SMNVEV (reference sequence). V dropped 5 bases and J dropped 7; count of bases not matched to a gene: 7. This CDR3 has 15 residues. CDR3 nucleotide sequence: TGTGCCAGCAGTGTACTAGCGGGGGCAGGTAATGAGCAGTTCTTC. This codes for CASSVLAGAGNEQFF.

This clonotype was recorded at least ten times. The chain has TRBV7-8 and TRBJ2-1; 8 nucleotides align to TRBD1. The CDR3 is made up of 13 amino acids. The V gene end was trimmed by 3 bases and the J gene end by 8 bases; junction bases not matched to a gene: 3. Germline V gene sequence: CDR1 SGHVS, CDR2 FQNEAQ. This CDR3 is CASSFQGADEQFF. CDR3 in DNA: TGTGCCAGCAGCTTCCAGGGGGCTGATGAGCAGTTCTTC. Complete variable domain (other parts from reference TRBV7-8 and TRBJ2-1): GAGVSQSPRYKVAKRGQDVALRCDPISGHVSLFWYQQALGQGPEFLTYFQNEAQLDKSGLPSDRFFAERPEGSVSTLKIQRTQQEDSAVYLCASSFQGADEQFFGPGTRLTVL.

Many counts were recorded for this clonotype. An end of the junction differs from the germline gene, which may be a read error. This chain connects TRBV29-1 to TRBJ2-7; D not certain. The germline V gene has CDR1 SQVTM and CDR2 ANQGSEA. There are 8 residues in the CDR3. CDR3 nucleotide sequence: TGCAGCGTTGAGCCGCCCTTATTC. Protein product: CSVEPPLF.

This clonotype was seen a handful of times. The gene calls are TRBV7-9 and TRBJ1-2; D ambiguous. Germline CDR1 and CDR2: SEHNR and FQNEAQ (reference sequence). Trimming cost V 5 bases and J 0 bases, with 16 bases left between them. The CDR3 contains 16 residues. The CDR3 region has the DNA TGTGCCAGCAGCGTAGTAAGGATTCTAGCTAACTATGGCTACACCTTC. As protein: CASSVVRILANYGYTF.

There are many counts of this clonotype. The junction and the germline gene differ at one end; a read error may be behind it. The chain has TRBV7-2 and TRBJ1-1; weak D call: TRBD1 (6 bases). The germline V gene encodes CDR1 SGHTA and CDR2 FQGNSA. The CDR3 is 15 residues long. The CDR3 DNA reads TGTGCCAGCAGCCGACCGTGGACAGCGACGGGACCCTCTAGTTTT. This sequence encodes CASSRPWTATGPSSF.

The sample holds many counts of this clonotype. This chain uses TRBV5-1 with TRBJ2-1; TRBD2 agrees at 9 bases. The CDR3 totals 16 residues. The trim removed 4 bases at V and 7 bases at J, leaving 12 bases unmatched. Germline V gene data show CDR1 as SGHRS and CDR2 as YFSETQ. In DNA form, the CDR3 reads TGCGCCAGCAGCGCATCCTTAGCGGGGGCTTATAATGAGCAGTTCTTC. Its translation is CASSASLAGAYNEQFF.

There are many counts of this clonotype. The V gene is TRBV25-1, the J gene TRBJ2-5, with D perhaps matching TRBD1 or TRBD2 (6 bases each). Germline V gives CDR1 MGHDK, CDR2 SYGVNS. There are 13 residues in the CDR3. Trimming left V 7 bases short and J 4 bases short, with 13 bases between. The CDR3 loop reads CASTPRGLETQYF. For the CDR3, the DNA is TGTGCCAGCACCCCCAGGGGACTAGAGACCCAGTACTTC.

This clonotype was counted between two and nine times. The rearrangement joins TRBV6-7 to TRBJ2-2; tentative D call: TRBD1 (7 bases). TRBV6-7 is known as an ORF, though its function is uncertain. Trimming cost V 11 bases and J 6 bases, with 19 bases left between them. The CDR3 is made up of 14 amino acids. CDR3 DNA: TGTGCCCGCCCCAGGGGGGCCGTCGCCGGGGAGCTGTTTTTT. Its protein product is CARPRGAVAGELFF.

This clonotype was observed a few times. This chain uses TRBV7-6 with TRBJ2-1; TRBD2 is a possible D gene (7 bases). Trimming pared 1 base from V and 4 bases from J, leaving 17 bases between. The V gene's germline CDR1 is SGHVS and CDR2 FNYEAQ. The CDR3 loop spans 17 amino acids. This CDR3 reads CASSLGLGGGPYNEQFF. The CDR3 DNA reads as TGTGCCAGCAGCTTAGGATTAGGCGGGGGCCCTTACAATGAGCAGTTCTTC.

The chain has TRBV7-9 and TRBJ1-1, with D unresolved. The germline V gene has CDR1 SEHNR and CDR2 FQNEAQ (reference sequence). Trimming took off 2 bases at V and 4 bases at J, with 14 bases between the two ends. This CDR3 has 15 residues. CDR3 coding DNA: TGTGCCAGCAGCTTAAACCCCCTGAAGGGCACTGAAGCTTTCTTT. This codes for CASSLNPLKGTEAFF.

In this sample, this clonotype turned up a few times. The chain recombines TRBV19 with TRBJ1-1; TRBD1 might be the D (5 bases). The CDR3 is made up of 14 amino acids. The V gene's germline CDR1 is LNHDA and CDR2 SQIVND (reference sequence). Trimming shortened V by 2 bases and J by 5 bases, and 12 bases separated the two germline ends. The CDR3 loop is CASSILDSGTEAFF. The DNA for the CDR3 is TGTGCCAGTAGTATACTCGACAGCGGGACTGAAGCTTTCTTT.

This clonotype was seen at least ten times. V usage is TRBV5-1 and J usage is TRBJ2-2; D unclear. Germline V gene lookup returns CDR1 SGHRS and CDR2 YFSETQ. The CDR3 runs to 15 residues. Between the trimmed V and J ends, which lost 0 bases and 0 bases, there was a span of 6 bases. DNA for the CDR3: TGCGCCAGCAGCTTGGGGGCGGCGAACACCGGGGAGCTGTTTTTT. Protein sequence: CASSLGAANTGELFF.

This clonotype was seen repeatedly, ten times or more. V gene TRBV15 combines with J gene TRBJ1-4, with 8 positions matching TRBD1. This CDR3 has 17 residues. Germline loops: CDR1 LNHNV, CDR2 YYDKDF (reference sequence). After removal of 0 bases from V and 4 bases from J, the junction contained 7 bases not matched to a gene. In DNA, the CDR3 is TGTGCCACCAGCAGAGATGTAGGACAGGGCTATAATGAAAAACTGTTTTTT. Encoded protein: CATSRDVGQGYNEKLFF.

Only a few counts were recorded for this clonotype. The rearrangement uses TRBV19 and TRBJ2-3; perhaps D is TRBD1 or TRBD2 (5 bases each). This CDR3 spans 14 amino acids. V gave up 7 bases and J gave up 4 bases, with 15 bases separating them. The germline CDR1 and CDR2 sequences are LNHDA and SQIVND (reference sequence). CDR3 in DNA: TGTGCCAGTATTCCCGGACGAGGGGCAGATACGCAGTATTTT. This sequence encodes CASIPGRGADTQYF.

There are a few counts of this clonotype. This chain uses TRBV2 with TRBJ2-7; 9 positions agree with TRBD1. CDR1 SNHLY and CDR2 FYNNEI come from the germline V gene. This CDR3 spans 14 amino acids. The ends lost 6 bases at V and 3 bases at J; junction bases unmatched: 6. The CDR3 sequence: CASRTTGGGYEQYF. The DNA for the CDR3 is TGTGCCAGCAGAACGACAGGGGGAGGCTACGAGCAGTACTTC.

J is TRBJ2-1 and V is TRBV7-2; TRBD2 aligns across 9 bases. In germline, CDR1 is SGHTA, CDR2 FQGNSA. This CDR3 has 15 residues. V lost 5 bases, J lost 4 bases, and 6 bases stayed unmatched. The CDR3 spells CASSRGTSIYNEQFF. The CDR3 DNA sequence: TGTGCCAGCAGCCGCGGGACTAGCATATACAATGAGCAGTTCTTC.